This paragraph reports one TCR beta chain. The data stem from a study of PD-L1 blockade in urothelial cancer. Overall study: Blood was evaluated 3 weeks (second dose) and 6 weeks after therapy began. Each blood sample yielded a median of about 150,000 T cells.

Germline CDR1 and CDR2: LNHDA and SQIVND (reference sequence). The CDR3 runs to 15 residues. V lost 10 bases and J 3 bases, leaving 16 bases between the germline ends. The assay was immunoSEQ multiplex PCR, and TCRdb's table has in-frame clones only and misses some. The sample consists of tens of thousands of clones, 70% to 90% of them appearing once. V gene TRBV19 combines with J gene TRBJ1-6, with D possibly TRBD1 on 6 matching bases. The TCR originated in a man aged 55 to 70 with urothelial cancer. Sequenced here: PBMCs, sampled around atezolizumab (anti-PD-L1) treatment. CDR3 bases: TGTGCCACCAAGTCAGGGGATTACTATAATTCACCCCTCCACTTT. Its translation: CATKSGDYYNSPLHF.